This T cell receptor (beta chain) came from a study of human T cells and chemical hapten exposure. Study-wide background: 0.01% DPC was applied to the upper back in patch tests, which were read at 6 days.

This CDR3 comprises 12 residues. Germline V lookup: CDR1 MDHEN, CDR2 SYDVKM. V lost 10 bases and J lost 2, with 9 bases in between. Unique molecular identifiers were attached to individual cDNA molecules during library preparation. Via MiXCR, TCRdb re-called the RACE reads, giving one row per CDR3 protein. Among 50,000 to 70,000 distinct CDR3 sequences listed, approximately 13% were seen once. This clonotype has a handful of counts. Documented time point: patch test 3, about 24 weeks after DPC sensitization. The sample's treatment: therapeutic diphenylcyclopropenone sensitization with weekly scalp DPC.

The clonotype originates from a man aged 30 to 39 with alopecia areata. Some clones in this sample may be carry-over from other donors' samples. The input for sequencing was whole blood, taken in connection with sensitization to the hapten diphenylcyclopropenone (DPC). The chain links TRBV28 to TRBJ1-5; D not resolved. CDR3 in amino acids: CAIRTGNQPQHF. As DNA, the CDR3 is TGTGCCATACGGACGGGCAATCAGCCCCAGCATTTT.